In its sample, the clone carrying this T cell receptor beta chain was seen once. The CDR3 length is 15 residues. Deletions cut 1 base from V and 0 bases from J, with 10 bases between. Per the germline V gene, CDR1 is SGHAT and CDR2 is FQDESV (reference sequence). Sequenced by immunoSEQ multiplex PCR; TCRdb stores in-frame clones only, minus some. The sample carries some 19,000 clones, under 90% recorded once. This specimen comes from a study of blood T cell repertoires in COVID-19. The overall study: Acute and convalescent COVID-19 specimens originated in the United States, Italy and Spain.

What was sequenced was peripheral blood. The gene calls are TRBV11-1 and TRBJ2-7, with D perhaps matching TRBD2 (7 bases). The clonotype originates from a man older than 75 with acute or convalescent COVID-19. The CDR3 here is CASSLVRGASYEQYF. The DNA of the CDR3 is TGTGCCAGCAGCTTAGTACGGGGGGCCTCCTACGAGCAGTACTTC.